This paragraph covers one T cell receptor beta chain sequence. What it binds is not known. Measured with immunoSEQ multiplex PCR; TCRdb has only the in-frame clones, and not every one. The table records 150,000 to 200,000 clones, around 85% of them present only once. The record originates from a study of cytomegalovirus exposure and HLA in healthy donors. Trimming at V came to 3 bases and at J to 2 bases, leaving 10 bases not matched to a gene. Germline CDR1 SGHRS, CDR2 YFSETQ. This CDR3 has 17 residues. General study points: Subsequent analysis revealed that first-cohort TCR clusters tended to co-occur in the 95 to 150 validation repertoires. With high specificity and sensitivity, the classifier reportedly diagnosed cytomegalovirus status. Despite most TCR sequences being rare, some public TCRs occurred in many donors.

Sequencing was carried out using PBMCs. This receptor was taken from a man aged 18 to 30 in good health and CMV-seropositive. This rearrangement joins TRBV5-1 to TRBJ2-3; 9 bases align to TRBD2. The CDR3 DNA follows: TGCGCCAGCAGCTCTGGGGCAGCGGGGGGTAACACAGATACGCAGTATTTT. Translated, it gives CASSSGAAGGNTDTQYF.